These 19 T cell receptor beta chains came from one sample sequenced in a study of control samples from healthy donors and cancer patients. Assay: immunoSEQ multiplex PCR; the TCRdb copy retains only in-frame clones and omits some. The table has approximately 79,000 clones, approximately 91% seen once; the top ten hold 7.2%. Sequencing was carried out using blood. All receptors come from a man aged 50-59 years in good health.

This sequence joins TRBV6-5 and TRBJ2-1; 8 bases fit TRBD2. Germline values: CDR1 MNHEY, CDR2 SVGAGI. The length of the CDR3 is 16 residues. The ends lost 1 base at V and 6 bases at J; junction bases unmatched: 8. CDR3 in DNA: TGTGCCAGCAGTTACTATACGGGGGGGCCCCTCAATGAGCAGTTCTTC. This translates into CASSYYTGGPLNEQFF.

The rearrangement links TRBV27 to TRBJ1-6; the match to TRBD1 covers 7 bases. The CDR3 runs to 15 residues. CDR1 and CDR2 from the germline V gene are MNHEY and SMNVEV (reference sequence). J lost 9 bases, V lost 0 bases, and 5 bases had no gene match. CDR3 region: CASSLSGQSTSPLHF. The CDR3 bases are TGTGCCAGCAGTTTATCGGGACAGTCCACTTCACCCCTCCACTTT.

The rearrangement links TRBV6-5 to TRBJ1-4; D uncertain. V lost 7 bases and J 4 bases, leaving 13 bases between the germline ends. From germline, CDR1 is MNHEY and CDR2 SVGAGI. CDR3 length: 14 amino acids. The CDR3 protein is CASTTRSFNEKLFF. CDR3 nucleotides: TGTGCCAGCACTACCAGGAGCTTTAATGAAAAACTGTTTTTT.

This sequence joins TRBV14 and TRBJ1-3; D uncertain. Germline lookup yields CDR1 SGHDN and CDR2 FVKESK. The CDR3 consists of 15 residues. The V gene lost 1 base and the J gene lost 0 bases, with 7 bases spanning the gap. DNA of the CDR3: TGTGCCAGCAGCCAAGTGGCCTACTCTGGAAACACCATATATTTT. Protein sequence: CASSQVAYSGNTIYF.

The chain links TRBV2 to TRBJ1-1; possible D gene TRBD1, 5 bases. Germline V gene lookup returns CDR1 SNHLY and CDR2 FYNNEI. The CDR3 contains 15 residues. V gave up 4 bases and J gave up 1 base, with 13 bases separating them. CDR3 residues: CASSGRQRGNTEAFF. The CDR3 DNA sequence: TGTGCCAGCAGTGGGAGACAGCGTGGGAACACTGAAGCTTTCTTT.

The genes are TRBV19 and TRBJ1-4, with D possibly being TRBD1 (5 bases). CDR3 size: 19 residues. Germline V CDR1 and CDR2: LNHDA, SQIVND (reference sequence). V was trimmed by 2 bases and J by 0 bases, leaving 19 bases between them. The CDR3 sequence is CASSIRTPETASTNEKLFF. The CDR3 DNA is TGTGCCAGTAGTATACGGACACCCGAGACGGCCTCAACTAATGAAAAACTGTTTTTT.

This chain joins TRBV11-2 and TRBJ1-2; D gene unclear. Trimming shortened V by 5 bases and J by 3 bases, and 10 bases separated the two germline ends. Germline CDR1 reads SGHAT; CDR2 reads FQNNGV. The CDR3 covers 13 residues. CDR3: CASSNSADYGYTF. The DNA for the CDR3 is TGTGCCAGCAGCAATTCAGCGGACTATGGCTACACCTTC.

This clone has a single count. The genes are TRBV2 and TRBJ2-3, with 9 bases that match TRBD2. The CDR3 has 15 amino acids. V lost 5 bases and J lost 4; bases outside the gene matches: 7. Germline CDR1 and CDR2: SNHLY and FYNNEI. CDR3 sequence: CASSRRAGGSDTQYF. The CDR3 DNA sequence: TGTGCCAGCAGTCGTCGCGCGGGGGGGTCAGATACGCAGTATTTT.

The CDR3 spells CASRPGPSITDTQYF. DNA of the CDR3: TGTGCCAGCAGACCCGGGCCCTCAATCACAGATACGCAGTATTTT. This chain links TRBV7-9 with TRBJ2-3; no clear D gene. The length of the CDR3 is 15 residues. Germline CDR1 SEHNR, CDR2 FQNEAQ (reference sequence). With 6 bases removed from V and 2 bases from J, the gap between germline ends came to 15 bases.

The chain employs TRBV5-4 and TRBJ1-2, with a weak D call TRBD1 (5 bases). CDR3 length: 12 residues. V was clipped by 6 bases and J by 6 bases, with 12 bases between them. Germline V CDR1 and CDR2: SGHNT, YYREEE (reference sequence). DNA for the CDR3: TGTGCCAGCAAATTGGGGGGTCATGGCTACACCTTC. Translated, it gives CASKLGGHGYTF.

The V gene is TRBV5-4, the J gene TRBJ2-1; 13 bases fit TRBD2. The germline CDR1 and CDR2 sequences are SGHNT and YYREEE (reference sequence). This CDR3 is 17 amino acids long. V shed 4 bases and J 8 bases; nucleotides not matched to a gene: 12. The CDR3 nucleotides read TGTGCCAGCAGCGGGGAGACTAGCGGGGGGCCTCGCTATGAGCAGTTCTTC. Translation gives CASSGETSGGPRYEQFF.

This chain joins TRBV5-1 and TRBJ1-6; D is undetermined. Trimming removed 1 base at V and 0 bases at J, with 5 bases between. CDR1 is SGHRS and CDR2 is YFSETQ in the germline V gene. CDR3 length: 15 amino acids. The CDR3 sequence is CASSLYSSYNSPLHF. The CDR3 nucleotides read TGCGCCAGCAGCTTGTACAGCTCCTATAATTCACCCCTCCACTTT.

This clone has a handful of counts. The chain has TRBV10-1 and TRBJ1-1, with D perhaps TRBD1 (5 bases). There are 14 residues in the CDR3. From germline, CDR1 is WNHNN and CDR2 SYGVQD (reference sequence). Trimming stripped 5 bases from V and 3 bases from J, with 13 bases between. The CDR3 region has the DNA TGCGCCAGCAGTAAGACCGCGGGGGACACTGAAGCTTTCTTT. Protein sequence: CASSKTAGDTEAFF.

The rearrangement links TRBV7-9 to TRBJ2-3; D perhaps matches TRBD2 (6 bases). CDR3 length: 15 residues. The V gene's germline CDR1 is SEHNR and CDR2 FQNEAQ (reference sequence). The V end was cut by 9 bases, the J end by 4 bases, with 20 bases between. In nucleotides, the CDR3 is TGTGCCAGTCACCTGCTGCGGGGCCCGCCAGATACGCAGTATTTT. Protein: CASHLLRGPPDTQYF.

V gene TRBV3-1 (or the pseudogene TRBV3-2) combines with J gene TRBJ1-1, with a weak D call TRBD1 (6 bases). The ends were cut back, 3 bases at V and 5 bases at J, with 22 bases in the middle. CDR1 LGHDT and CDR2 YNNKEL come from the germline V gene (reference sequence). The CDR3 loop spans 17 amino acids. The CDR3 DNA reads as TGTGCCAGCAGCCACCCCGGTGGGGGCCGCCCGGGTACTGAAGCTTTCTTT. Translation: CASSHPGGGRPGTEAFF.

The chain couples TRBV6-5 to TRBJ2-7, with 11 bases that match TRBD1. Germline values: CDR1 MNHEY, CDR2 SVGAGI. The CDR3 has 16 residues. After removal of 0 bases from V and 7 bases from J, the junction contained 8 bases not matched to a gene. CDR3 in DNA: TGTGCCAGCAGTTACTCGGGTGGACAGGGGGCTTGGGAGCAGTACTTC. It encodes CASSYSGGQGAWEQYF.

The chain employs TRBV4-2 and TRBJ2-5, with D possibly TRBD2 on 5 matching bases. The length of the CDR3 is 13 residues. Germline V gene sequence: CDR1 LGHNA, CDR2 YNFKEQ. The V and J ends lost 5 bases and 4 bases respectively, with 11 bases between them. The CDR3 region has the DNA TGTGCCAGCAGCTCCGGCAGCGGAGAGACCCAGTACTTC. Translating gives CASSSGSGETQYF.

The V gene is TRBV29-1, the J gene TRBJ1-2, with TRBD1 as a possible D gene (6 bases). The CDR3 runs to 13 residues. V lost 6 bases, J lost 7 bases, and 18 bases lay in between. From germline, CDR1 is SQVTM and CDR2 ANQGSEA. Here the CDR3 reads CSVQRGAPPGYTF. The CDR3 DNA sequence: TGCAGCGTCCAGAGGGGGGCGCCCCCTGGCTACACCTTC.

The chain has TRBV19 and TRBJ1-1; 8 bases are shared with TRBD1. J gave up 14 bases and V 6 bases, and 14 bases lay outside the gene matches. CDR1 is LNHDA, CDR2 SQIVND, per germline (reference sequence). CDR3 length: 13 amino acids. This CDR3 is CASRGQGAPTAFF. The CDR3 nucleotides read TGTGCCAGTAGAGGACAGGGCGCCCCTACCGCCTTCTTT.